This TCR beta chain is from a study of blood T cell repertoires in COVID-19. The wider study: COVID-19 samples, acute and convalescent, were from the United States, Italy and Spain. From T cells, B-cell-depleted T cells, or PBMCs came the material, which was cDNA or gDNA.

The CDR3 contains 13 residues. Per the germline V gene, CDR1 is DFQATT and CDR2 is SNEGSKA (reference sequence). The germline V and J ends were trimmed by 3 bases and 4 bases, with 12 bases remaining between them. Original methodology: Using reference gene primer amplification, nucleated cell counts were estimated. Sequencing used immunoSEQ multiplex PCR; TCRdb keeps in-frame clones, though not all of them. For V, J and clone size, that table is used; D and trimming come from the DNA. The table lists roughly 140,000 clones, about 82% of them singletons. The chain links TRBV20-1 to TRBJ1-1; D is ambiguous. The TCR originated in a woman in her thirties or forties with active or convalescent COVID-19. The specimen was peripheral blood. CDR3 sequence: CSASRGIFTEAFF. In nucleotides, the CDR3 is TGCAGTGCTAGTAGAGGGATTTTCACTGAAGCTTTCTTT.